These T cell receptor beta chains were read from a single sample in a study of regulatory T cells in long-lasting Graves disease. TCRdb independently ran MiXCR on the multiplex PCR reads; one entry per CDR3 protein. The sample shows 400,000 to 650,000 distinct CDR3 sequences, 15% to 20% of them seen only once. These same data were also listed under a study on T cells in Graves' hyperthyroidism and ophthalmopathy.

Source: peripheral blood mononuclear cells (PBMCs), taken at new diagnosis, from a patient treated with antithyroid drugs. The receptors come from a woman aged 40-65 years with Graves disease. Both conserved end residues are part of each CDR3. The D gene is left open where the match is weak. Clone size is shown for a subset of rows, as once, few, many or a class of expanded clone.

J	size	D	V	DNA	CDR3
TRBJ1-3	many	.	TRBV9	TGTGCCAGCAGCGTAGATGGGGGACCTGGAAACACCATATATTTT	CASSVDGGPGNTIYF
TRBJ1-5	many	.	TRBV13	TGTGCCAGCAGCCGGGCGCCGGATCAGCCCCAGCATTTT	CASSRAPDQPQHF
TRBJ1-5	many	.	TRBV19	TGTGCCAGTAGTGTCGGACGTGGGGCAGGGGTCTTCCGTAGCAATCAGCCCCAGCATTTT	CASSVGRGAGVFRSNQPQHF
TRBJ1-2	many	.	TRBV12-3/TRBV12-4	TGTGCCAGCAGTCCTGCCCCCGGAGAAAGATCTAACTATGGCTACACCTTC	CASSPAPGERSNYGYTF
TRBJ1-4	many	.	TRBV11-2	TGTGCCAGCAGCCCGGTGGGTTCGGGAGGTGAAAAACTGTTTTTT	CASSPVGSGGEKLFF
TRBJ1-1	many	TRBD1	TRBV3-1	TGTGCCAGCAGCCTCGGGACAGGGGAATTTGCTGAAGCTTTCTTT	CASSLGTGEFAEAFF
TRBJ2-6	.	TRBD2	TRBV5-5	TGTGCCAGCAGCTTGGGACCGAACACTAGCGGGGGACTCTCTGGGGCCAACGTCCTGACTTTC	CASSLGPNTSGGLSGANVLTF
TRBJ1-6	.	TRBD1	TRBV28	TGTGCCAGCAGTTTCCTAGGACAGGGGAATTCACCCCTCCACTTT	CASSFLGQGNSPLHF
TRBJ1-5	many	.	TRBV12-3/TRBV12-4	TGTGCCAGCACCTTGACCGGGGGGTCAACCCAGCATTTT	CASTLTGGSTQHF
TRBJ1-4	.	TRBD1	TRBV10-3	TGTGCCATCAGCTCGACAGGGAATAATGAAAAACTGTTTTTT	CAISSTGNNEKLFF
TRBJ2-7	few	TRBD2	TRBV5-1	TGCGCCAGCAGCTCGGCTAGCGGCTACGAGCAGTACTTC	CASSSASGYEQYF
TRBJ2-3	many	TRBD2	TRBV4-1	TGCGCCAGCAGGCTGACTAGCGGGGGGTCTATGAGGACAGATACGCAGTATTTT	CASRLTSGGSMRTDTQYF
TRBJ2-3	many	.	TRBV2	TGTGCCATTAGGTCGGGATCCGATACGCAGTATTTT	CAIRSGSDTQYF
TRBJ1-1	many	.	TRBV20-1	TGCAGTGCTAGAGCCTCCACTGAAGCTTTCTTT	CSARASTEAFF
TRBJ2-7	many	.	TRBV7-8	TGTGCCAGCAGCCACTTAGGGGGGGGCGAGCAGTACTTC	CASSHLGGGEQYF
TRBJ1-1	few	TRBD1	TRBV6-2/TRBV6-3	TGTGCCAGCAGTTCCACTACTGGGACAGAGAACACTGAAGCTTTCTTT	CASSSTTGTENTEAFF
TRBJ2-7	.	TRBD2	TRBV12-3/TRBV12-4	TGTGCCAGCAGCGTAGCGGGGGGAGATAACGAGCAGTACTTC	CASSVAGGDNEQYF
TRBJ1-1	many	.	TRBV20-1	TGCAGTGCTAGAGGCCCTACGGGTCGCCCTGAAGCTTTCTTT	CSARGPTGRPEAFF
TRBJ2-2	few	.	TRBV9	TGTGCCAGCAGCCCGAGGTCAGACACCGGGGAGCTGTTTTTT	CASSPRSDTGELFF
TRBJ1-2	once	TRBD1	TRBV6-1	TGTGCCAGCAGTGCTCCGGGACAGGGCTACTATGGCTACACCTTC	CASSAPGQGYYGYTF
TRBJ2-2	few	.	TRBV14	TGTGCCAGCAGCCAAGATCCCAATTTGGAGGAGCTGTTTTTT	CASSQDPNLEELFF
TRBJ2-3	many	.	TRBV12-3/TRBV12-4	TGTGCCAGCAGTTTAAGATCCCGGGAACTTACAGATACGCAGTATTTT	CASSLRSRELTDTQYF
TRBJ1-2	.	.	TRBV12-3/TRBV12-4	TGTGCCAGCAGTTTTTTGGGTCTTGGGGGGATAGGCTATGGCTACACCTTC	CASSFLGLGGIGYGYTF
TRBJ1-4	.	.	TRBV5-1	TGCGCCAGCAGCTGGGAACAGGGTGGGGAAAAACTGTTTTTT	CASSWEQGGEKLFF
TRBJ2-5	.	TRBD1	TRBV24-1	TGTGCCACCAGTGATTTCACAGGGGGCCAAGAGACCCAGTACTTC	CATSDFTGGQETQYF
TRBJ1-5	few	TRBD1	TRBV20-1	TGCAGTGCTAGAGAATCGGGACAGGGGGTTTTTCAGCCCCAGCATTTT	CSARESGQGVFQPQHF
TRBJ2-7	many	.	TRBV2	TGTGCCACCACCGGGGGCTCGGCCTACGAGCAGTACTTC	CATTGGSAYEQYF
TRBJ2-7	many	TRBD1	TRBV6-2/TRBV6-3	TGTGCCAGCAGTTACTCGGACAGGGGGACTTCCTACGAGCAGTACTTC	CASSYSDRGTSYEQYF